This T cell receptor beta chain was identified during a study of siplizumab effects on memory and regulatory T cells. General study points: Solely a minor proportion of alloreactive clones could be assigned to unstimulated subsets. Siplizumab significantly reduced alloreactive sequences traceable to unstimulated CD4+ memory cells. Naive T cells looked more diverse than memory cells and looked like major alloresponse contributors. Roughly 75-96% of proliferating CD4+ or CD8+ clones lacked a naive or memory phenotype that could be assigned.

Assay: immunoSEQ multiplex PCR; the TCRdb copy retains only in-frame clones and omits some. The profile covers approximately 65,000 clones, with approximately 82% appearing a single time and roughly 3.8% taken by the ten largest. Concerning this clone: The antigen is unknown.

CDR3 length equals 14 residues. CDR1 and CDR2 (germline): MNHNY, SVGAGI (reference sequence). Trimming pared 6 bases from V and 3 bases from J, leaving 12 bases between. The specimen was memory CD4+ T cells sorted from blood. V gene TRBV6-6 combines with J gene TRBJ1-5, with D maybe TRBD1 (6 bases). This sequence was found in a human donor in good health. The CDR3 region is CASRNGGPNQPQHF. The CDR3, as DNA: TGTGCCAGCAGGAATGGGGGCCCCAATCAGCCCCAGCATTTT.